The 25 T cell receptor beta chains given below trace back to one sample, sequenced in a study of T-cell memory formation after mild COVID-19. TCRdb re-derived calls from the 5' RACE reads in MiXCR, one entry per CDR3 protein. The data show under 450,000 distinct CDR3 sequences, with about 25% seen just once and about 12% held by the top ten. The sample consisted of PBMCs or a T cell subset sorted from them (not recorded which). The receptor set was obtained from an adult woman who had mild COVID-19 (a few samples of this study predate the infection). Cell type and time point are not known.

The chain has TRBV3-1 and TRBJ1-1; no clear D. CDR3 size: 12 residues. Germline assignment: CDR1 LGHDT and CDR2 YNNKEL (reference sequence). The V end lost 6 bases, the J end lost 4 bases, and 9 bases lay between the germline ends. The CDR3: CASRRIGTEAFF. CDR3 nucleotides: TGTGCCAGCAGGCGGATAGGCACTGAAGCTTTCTTT.

This rearrangement joins TRBV9 to TRBJ2-7, with 16 bases aligning to TRBD2. Germline trimming cut 3 bases from V and 6 bases from J; bases unmatched to any gene: 3. Germline V gives CDR1 SGDLS, CDR2 YYNGEE. The CDR3 length is 15 residues. The CDR3 nucleotides read TGTGCCAGCAGCGATGGGACTAGCGGGAGGGGCGAGCAGTACTTC. As protein: CASSDGTSGRGEQYF.

This clonotype was recorded a few times. The chain combines TRBV6-2 or TRBV6-3 with TRBJ2-3; D gene ambiguous. This CDR3 has 12 amino acids. V gave up 10 bases and J gave up 4 bases, with 12 bases separating them. CDR1 and CDR2 (germline): MNHEY, SVGEGT. The CDR3 loop is CATKRAADTQYF. Here the CDR3 DNA reads TGTGCCACCAAAAGGGCGGCAGATACGCAGTATTTT.

The V and J genes are TRBV11-2 and TRBJ2-5, with 8 positions matching TRBD2. This CDR3 spans 14 amino acids. The germline V gene has CDR1 SGHAT and CDR2 FQNNGV. With V trimmed by 3 bases and J by 4 bases, 4 bases remained unmatched. The CDR3 sequence: CASSFSGVRETQYF. CDR3 sequence (DNA): TGTGCCAGCAGCTTTAGCGGGGTACGAGAGACCCAGTACTTC.

This chain joins TRBV10-3 and TRBJ2-1, with 9 nucleotides matching TRBD1. Germline CDR1 and CDR2: ENHRY and SYGVKD. The junction had 5 bases not matched to a gene; V was cut back by 5 bases and J by 6 bases. The CDR3 runs 14 residues. The chain's CDR3 is CAISTGGASNEQFF. The CDR3 nucleotides read TGTGCCATCAGTACAGGGGGCGCGAGCAATGAGCAGTTCTTC.

This clonotype came up a few times. This chain connects TRBV7-9 to TRBJ2-3; the match to TRBD2 covers 11 bases. CDR1 is SEHNR and CDR2 is FQNEAQ in the germline V gene (reference sequence). CDR3 length: 16 residues. Trimming removed 2 bases from V and 2 bases from J; junction bases left unmatched: 3. This CDR3 is CASSLQTSGVTDTQYF. The DNA of the CDR3 is TGTGCCAGCAGCTTACAGACTAGCGGGGTCACAGATACGCAGTATTTT.

The chain recombines TRBV10-3 with TRBJ2-2; TRBD2 matches at 9 bases. After removal of 6 bases from V and 1 base from J, the junction contained 3 bases not matched to a gene. CDR1 is ENHRY and CDR2 is SYGVKD in the germline V gene. The CDR3 loop spans 15 amino acids. The DNA of the CDR3 is TGTGCCATCAGGGAAGCGGGGGGGAACACCGGGGAGCTGTTTTTT. It encodes CAIREAGGNTGELFF.

In its sample, this clonotype was seen a few times. The chain carries TRBV21-1 and TRBJ2-7; the table's D gene call, TRBD1, was not cross checked with the DNA. TRBV21-1 is tagged as a pseudogene. This CDR3 comprises 16 residues. The CDR3 protein is CASSKAAGQGKGEQYF. The CDR3 DNA follows: TGTGCCAGCAGCAAAGCGGCGGGGCAGGGGAAGGGCGAGCAGTACTTC.

The genes are TRBV18 and TRBJ1-6, with 8 positions matching TRBD1. The CDR3 spans 13 residues. Germline V gives CDR1 KGHSH, CDR2 LQKENI. The trim removed 6 bases at V and 16 bases at J, leaving 11 bases unmatched. CDR3: CASSPRGRAELHF. Here the CDR3 DNA reads TGTGCCAGCTCCCCCAGGGGGCGGGCTGAGCTCCACTTT.

This chain joins TRBV4-1 and TRBJ2-3, with 7 bases lining up with TRBD2. The CDR3 consists of 15 residues. CDR1 is MGHRA, CDR2 YSYEKL, per germline. V shed 1 base and J 5 bases; nucleotides not matched to a gene: 6. CDR3 DNA sequence: TGCGCCAGCAGCCAAGGGCGCGGGGGTGTAGATACGCAGTATTTT. It yields the protein CASSQGRGGVDTQYF.

The rearrangement links TRBV20-1 to TRBJ1-2; D not certain. Germline V gives CDR1 DFQATT, CDR2 SNEGSKA (reference sequence). The germline V and J ends were trimmed by 1 base and 13 bases, with 16 bases remaining between them. The CDR3 covers 12 residues. This CDR3 is CSARVTGRSLTF. CDR3 nucleotide sequence: TGCAGTGCTAGAGTCACGGGGAGGAGTCTCACCTTC.

This clonotype appeared a few times. The genes are TRBV11-2 and TRBJ1-4; tentatively, D is TRBD1 (5 bases). Germline CDR1 and CDR2: SGHAT and FQNNGV. The CDR3 has 16 residues. Trimming pared 5 bases from V and 4 bases from J, leaving 17 bases between. The DNA of the CDR3 is TGTGCCAGCAGCCTCAGTCCCGACAGAATTAATGAAAAACTGTTTTTT. As protein: CASSLSPDRINEKLFF. Supplemented by reference TRBV11-2 and TRBJ1-4, the full variable domain reads EAGVAQSPRYKIIEKRQSVAFWCNPISGHATLYWYQQILGQGPKLLIQFQNNGVVDDSQLPKDRFSAERLKGVDSTLKIQPAKLEDSAVYLCASSLSPDRINEKLFFGSGTQLSVL.

V gene TRBV12-3 or TRBV12-4 combines with J gene TRBJ2-7, with D tentatively TRBD1 (5 bases). The V and J ends lost 1 base and 2 bases respectively, with 12 bases between them. This CDR3 comprises 15 residues. The CDR3 DNA reads as TGTGCCAGCAGTTTAGTGGGTCAGGGTGCCTACGAGCAGTACTTC. Protein sequence: CASSLVGQGAYEQYF.

The chain is built from TRBV10-3 and TRBJ1-5; D is unresolved. The CDR3 has 14 amino acids. V was clipped by 0 bases and J by 6 bases, with 9 bases between them. Germline V gene sequence: CDR1 ENHRY, CDR2 SYGVKD. The CDR3 sequence is CAISESGGSQPQHF. In nucleotides, the CDR3 is TGTGCCATCAGTGAGTCGGGCGGCAGTCAGCCCCAGCATTTT.

The chain recombines TRBV7-2 with TRBJ1-1, with D hard to call. In germline, CDR1 is SGHTA, CDR2 FQGNSA. The CDR3 runs 14 residues. V dropped 1 base and J dropped 6 bases, with 12 bases sitting between them. The CDR3 nucleotides read TGTGCCAGCAGCTTAGAACTCCGGGTACCTGAAGCTTTCTTT. Translation: CASSLELRVPEAFF.

This clonotype turned up a few times. The chain uses TRBV9 and TRBJ2-7, with TRBD1 matching 9 bases. V dropped 0 bases and J dropped 4; count of bases not matched to a gene: 5. This CDR3 is built from 15 residues. Germline lookup yields CDR1 SGDLS and CDR2 YYNGEE. The CDR3 region is CASSVGQGELYEQYF. The CDR3, as DNA: TGTGCCAGCAGCGTAGGACAGGGGGAATTGTACGAGCAGTACTTC.

This clonotype showed up just a few times. The chain is built from TRBV12-3 or TRBV12-4 and TRBJ2-7; weak D call: TRBD2 (5 bases). The CDR3 is made up of 14 amino acids. V was shortened by 6 bases and J by 3 bases, with 15 bases between the two germline ends. The CDR3 DNA reads as TGTGCCAGCAGCGGAGGACGGCTGATCTACGAGCAGTACTTC. This codes for CASSGGRLIYEQYF.

V usage is TRBV18 and J usage is TRBJ2-1, with 11 bases identical to TRBD2. Germline CDR1 and CDR2: KGHSH and LQKENI. CDR3 length: 15 amino acids. V trimming: 2 bases; J trimming: 6 bases; junction bases outside the gene matches: 3. The CDR3 DNA reads as TGTGCCAGCTCACCAGCTAGCGGGGGGAGCAATGAGCAGTTCTTC. Translating gives CASSPASGGSNEQFF.

The V call is TRBV7-8, the J call TRBJ1-2, with 9 bases identical to TRBD1. The germline V gene encodes CDR1 SGHVS and CDR2 FQNEAQ. The trim removed 4 bases at V and 6 bases at J, leaving 12 bases unmatched. There are 16 residues in the CDR3. In DNA, the CDR3 is TGTGCCAGCAGCTCAGGGGGGACAGGGCGCGTCCATGGCTACACCTTC. Protein: CASSSGGTGRVHGYTF.

The rearrangement links TRBV6-5 to TRBJ2-1; 13 bases map to TRBD2. Trimming at V came to 6 bases and at J to 9 bases, leaving 5 bases not matched to a gene. This CDR3 has 14 amino acids. Germline loops: CDR1 MNHEY, CDR2 SVGAGI. CDR3 coding DNA: TGTGCCAGCAGCCGACTAGCGGGGGGCTCTGAGCAGTTCTTC. It codes for CASSRLAGGSEQFF.

This clonotype appeared a few times. The CDR3 protein is CASSPESGVADTQYF. CDR3 nucleotides: TGCGCCAGCAGCCCTGAGAGCGGGGTCGCAGATACGCAGTATTTT. The genes are TRBV4-1 and TRBJ2-3; TRBD2 matches 7 bases. The V segment lost 4 bases and the J segment 4 bases; nucleotides outside the gene matches: 8. This CDR3 spans 15 amino acids. Per germline, CDR1 MGHRA and CDR2 YSYEKL.

The chain employs TRBV20-1 and TRBJ2-7; 8 bases map to TRBD1. The CDR3 sequence is 13 residues long. V shed 6 bases, J shed 6 bases, and the junction held 10 bases outside the gene matches. The germline CDR1 and CDR2 sequences are DFQATT and SNEGSKA (reference sequence). The CDR3 here is CSAKTGEAGEQYF. DNA of the CDR3: TGCAGTGCAAAGACAGGGGAAGCAGGCGAGCAGTACTTC.

This clonotype was found a few times. J is TRBJ2-3 and V is TRBV7-2; 8 nucleotides agree with TRBD1. The germline V gene has CDR1 SGHTA and CDR2 FQGNSA. V shed 4 bases and J 2 bases; nucleotides not matched to a gene: 8. This CDR3 has 16 residues. The CDR3: CASSSQTGGTTDTQYF. For the CDR3, the DNA is TGTGCCAGCAGCTCGCAAACAGGGGGGACCACAGATACGCAGTATTTT.

The genes are TRBV5-1 and TRBJ1-5; 7 bases agree with TRBD1. CDR3 length equals 15 residues. Losses at the gene ends were 3 bases for V and 4 bases for J; bases not matched to a gene: 7. CDR1 and CDR2 (germline): SGHRS, YFSETQ. For the CDR3, the DNA is TGCGCCAGCAGCTCCACTACAGGGGCAAATCAGCCCCAGCATTTT. Its protein product is CASSSTTGANQPQHF.

This clonotype occurred a few times. This chain uses TRBV27 with TRBJ2-1, with TRBD2 as a possible D gene (6 bases). The germline gives CDR1 MNHEY, CDR2 SMNVEV (reference sequence). The CDR3 runs to 13 residues. Trimming shortened V by 5 bases and J by 7 bases, and 12 bases separated the two germline ends. The CDR3 sequence: CASSPPAGNEQFF. The CDR3 DNA sequence: TGTGCCAGCAGTCCCCCCGCGGGGAATGAGCAGTTCTTC.